The rows below give T cell receptor beta chains drawn from one sample of a study of graft-versus-host responses after intestinal transplantation. Libraries were prepared by immunoSEQ multiplex PCR; TCRdb keeps only in-frame clonotypes and omits some of them. The repertoire holds fewer than 120,000 clones, with 80% to 95% as singletons. Their antigen targets remain unknown. The input for sequencing was unstimulated CD8+ T cells sorted from spleen or lymph node cells, taken before intestinal transplant. The source of these receptors is a human donor who received an intestinal transplant. The CDR3 runs from the conserved cysteine through the conserved F or W. Each record gives: D gene, V gene, J gene, clone size, CDR3 DNA, CDR3 protein. The D gene is left open where the match is weak. Clone size is not always given. Where it is, it says once, few, many or a class for expanded clones.

D gene: TRBD2; V gene: TRBV11-2; J gene: TRBJ2-1; clone size: NA; CDR3 DNA: TGTGCCAGCAGCTTTAGCGGGAGGGACTACAATGAGCAGTTCTTC; CDR3 protein: CASSFSGRDYNEQFF
D gene: TRBD2; V gene: TRBV6-5; J gene: TRBJ2-7; clone size: few; CDR3 DNA: TGTGCCAGCAGTTACGGACTAGCGGGCGAGCAGTACTTC; CDR3 protein: CASSYGLAGEQYF
D gene: NA; V gene: TRBV19; J gene: TRBJ2-3; clone size: NA; CDR3 DNA: TGTGCCAGTAGTATAGGGGCGTCAGATACGCAGTATTTT; CDR3 protein: CASSIGASDTQYF
D gene: NA; V gene: TRBV27; J gene: TRBJ2-7; clone size: NA; CDR3 DNA: TGTGCCAGCAGGGATGGGGGCCGGGAGGTAGGCGAGCAGTACTTC; CDR3 protein: CASRDGGREVGEQYF
D gene: NA; V gene: TRBV11-2; J gene: TRBJ1-3; clone size: NA; CDR3 DNA: TGTGCCAGCAGCTTAAAGCCCGGACAAAGCTCTGGAAACACCATATATTTT; CDR3 protein: CASSLKPGQSSGNTIYF
D gene: TRBD1; V gene: TRBV7-9; J gene: TRBJ2-7; clone size: NA; CDR3 DNA: TGTGCCAGCAGCTCTGGACAGGAGAACATACGGTACGAGCAGTACTTC; CDR3 protein: CASSSGQENIRYEQYF
D gene: TRBD2; V gene: TRBV19; J gene: TRBJ2-7; clone size: NA; CDR3 DNA: TGTGCCAGTAGTATGGCGAGCGGGAGTGGCTACGAGCAGTACTTC; CDR3 protein: CASSMASGSGYEQYF
D gene: NA; V gene: TRBV19; J gene: TRBJ2-1; clone size: once; CDR3 DNA: TGTGCCAGTAGTAGGGATGACTGGAATGAGCAGTTCTTC; CDR3 protein: CASSRDDWNEQFF
D gene: TRBD1; V gene: TRBV6-5; J gene: TRBJ1-5; clone size: NA; CDR3 DNA: TGTGCCAGCAGTTACCCCTCAGGGGGGAATCAGCCCCAGCATTTT; CDR3 protein: CASSYPSGGNQPQHF
D gene: NA; V gene: TRBV4-1; J gene: TRBJ1-5; clone size: NA; CDR3 DNA: TGCGCCAGCAGCCAGAGTTCAGGGTTCGGGATGAGCAATCAGCCCCAGCATTTT; CDR3 protein: CASSQSSGFGMSNQPQHF
D gene: TRBD2; V gene: TRBV9; J gene: TRBJ2-1; clone size: NA; CDR3 DNA: TGTGCCAGCAGCCTTTCGGGGGGGACTAGCGGGAGTGATGAGCAGTTCTTC; CDR3 protein: CASSLSGGTSGSDEQFF
D gene: NA; V gene: TRBV13; J gene: TRBJ2-3; clone size: NA; CDR3 DNA: TGTGCCAGCAGCTTAGGGTTCGGCAGAACAGATACGCAGTATTTT; CDR3 protein: CASSLGFGRTDTQYF
D gene: NA; V gene: TRBV5-1; J gene: TRBJ2-7; clone size: NA; CDR3 DNA: TGCGCCAGCAGCCCCCGGACAGCCTCCGTGGAGCAGTACTTC; CDR3 protein: CASSPRTASVEQYF
D gene: NA; V gene: TRBV23-1; J gene: TRBJ2-1; clone size: NA; CDR3 DNA: TGCGCCAGCAGTCCTAGCTCCTACAATGAGCAGTTCTTC; CDR3 protein: CASSPSSYNEQFF
D gene: NA; V gene: TRBV9; J gene: TRBJ2-7; clone size: NA; CDR3 DNA: TGTGCCAGCAGCCGAGGTTCAGGGGACTCCTACGAGCAGTACTTC; CDR3 protein: CASSRGSGDSYEQYF
D gene: NA; V gene: TRBV6-5; J gene: TRBJ2-7; clone size: NA; CDR3 DNA: TGTGCCAGCAGCGAAACACGAACTGGGGAGCAGTACTTC; CDR3 protein: CASSETRTGEQYF
D gene: NA; V gene: TRBV11-2; J gene: TRBJ2-7; clone size: NA; CDR3 DNA: TGTGCCAGCAGCCCTCGTCCGGGCCTCCACGAGCAGTACTTC; CDR3 protein: CASSPRPGLHEQYF
D gene: NA; V gene: TRBV19; J gene: TRBJ2-1; clone size: NA; CDR3 DNA: TGTGCCAGTAATCAAGGGGCTAGCGCCTACAATGAGCAGTTCTTC; CDR3 protein: CASNQGASAYNEQFF
D gene: NA; V gene: TRBV10-3; J gene: TRBJ2-5; clone size: NA; CDR3 DNA: TGTGCCATCAGTGTTGAACTAGAGGAAGAGACCCAGTACTTC; CDR3 protein: CAISVELEEETQYF
D gene: TRBD1; V gene: TRBV27; J gene: TRBJ1-2; clone size: NA; CDR3 DNA: TGTGCCAGCAGCATGTCGGGACAGGGTCCCATGCTCCCTTATGGCTACACCTTC; CDR3 protein: CASSMSGQGPMLPYGYTF
D gene: NA; V gene: TRBV25-1; J gene: TRBJ2-7; clone size: NA; CDR3 DNA: TGTGCCAGCAGTGAGTCTAGCTTGCGATCCGAGCAGTACTTC; CDR3 protein: CASSESSLRSEQYF
D gene: TRBD2; V gene: TRBV7-9; J gene: TRBJ2-5; clone size: NA; CDR3 DNA: TGTGCCAGCAGGAATGGGAGGGAGCCCGGGACCCAGTACTTC; CDR3 protein: CASRNGREPGTQYF
D gene: TRBD1; V gene: TRBV5-1; J gene: TRBJ2-7; clone size: NA; CDR3 DNA: TGCGCCAGCAGGACATCACCGGGACAGGGGCCCTACGAGCAGTACTTC; CDR3 protein: CASRTSPGQGPYEQYF
D gene: TRBD2; V gene: TRBV7-2; J gene: TRBJ2-1; clone size: NA; CDR3 DNA: TGTGCCAGCAGCTTAACGGGAGGGCCGTTCAATGAGCAGTTCTTC; CDR3 protein: CASSLTGGPFNEQFF
D gene: NA; V gene: TRBV13; J gene: TRBJ2-1; clone size: NA; CDR3 DNA: TGTGCCAGCAGCCCCCGGGAATCCGGTGAGCAGTTCTTC; CDR3 protein: CASSPRESGEQFF
D gene: NA; V gene: TRBV11-2; J gene: TRBJ1-2; clone size: NA; CDR3 DNA: TGTGCCAGCAGCTTAGGTGGACCTGGCTACACCTTC; CDR3 protein: CASSLGGPGYTF
D gene: TRBD1; V gene: TRBV5-4; J gene: TRBJ1-1; clone size: NA; CDR3 DNA: TGTGCCAGCAGCCCAGGGGGCAGGAACACTGAAGCTTTCTTT; CDR3 protein: CASSPGGRNTEAFF
D gene: NA; V gene: TRBV11-3; J gene: TRBJ1-3; clone size: once; CDR3 DNA: TGTGCCAGCAGCTTAGGTCGGGGCAGCTCTGGAAACACCATATATTTT; CDR3 protein: CASSLGRGSSGNTIYF
D gene: TRBD1; V gene: TRBV19; J gene: TRBJ2-7; clone size: few; CDR3 DNA: TGTGCCAGTCGATTCGGGACAGAGCCCTACGAGCAGTACTTC; CDR3 protein: CASRFGTEPYEQYF
D gene: TRBD1; V gene: TRBV10-1; J gene: TRBJ2-1; clone size: NA; CDR3 DNA: TGCGCCAGCAGCGGACAGGGCAGCCAGAATGAGCAGTTCTTC; CDR3 protein: CASSGQGSQNEQFF
D gene: NA; V gene: TRBV15; J gene: TRBJ2-1; clone size: once; CDR3 DNA: TGTGCCACCAGCACGGAGGGGGCCAACTACAATGAGCAGTTCTTC; CDR3 protein: CATSTEGANYNEQFF
D gene: NA; V gene: TRBV11-2; J gene: TRBJ1-2; clone size: NA; CDR3 DNA: TGTGCCAGCAGCCGAGGGGGGCTATGGAACTATGGCTACACCTTC; CDR3 protein: CASSRGGLWNYGYTF
D gene: TRBD1; V gene: TRBV4-1; J gene: TRBJ1-4; clone size: NA; CDR3 DNA: TGCGCCAGCAGGCAAGATCCACAGGGGGCAGGTGAAAAACTGTTTTTT; CDR3 protein: CASRQDPQGAGEKLFF
D gene: NA; V gene: TRBV7-6; J gene: TRBJ2-1; clone size: NA; CDR3 DNA: TGTGCCAGCAGCCCGCAACCAGCGGTCGGGGGCTACAATGAGCAGTTCTTC; CDR3 protein: CASSPQPAVGGYNEQFF
D gene: NA; V gene: TRBV19; J gene: TRBJ1-1; clone size: NA; CDR3 DNA: TGTGCCAGTAGTATCGGGGTCGGTAGGGGTGAAGCTTTCTTT; CDR3 protein: CASSIGVGRGEAFF
D gene: NA; V gene: TRBV29-1; J gene: TRBJ2-1; clone size: NA; CDR3 DNA: TGCAGCGTTGAATGGACGGGATCCTACAATGAGCAGTTCTTC; CDR3 protein: CSVEWTGSYNEQFF
D gene: NA; V gene: TRBV9; J gene: TRBJ2-1; clone size: NA; CDR3 DNA: TGTGCCAGCAGCGTAGAGGGTAGCGGTCCCTACAATGAGCAGTTCTTC; CDR3 protein: CASSVEGSGPYNEQFF
D gene: NA; V gene: TRBV28; J gene: TRBJ2-7; clone size: NA; CDR3 DNA: TGTGCCAGCAGTTTCGGAGGACACGGATCCTACGAGCAGTACTTC; CDR3 protein: CASSFGGHGSYEQYF
D gene: NA; V gene: TRBV30; J gene: TRBJ1-3; clone size: NA; CDR3 DNA: TGTGCCTGGAGTGTAGGAAACACCATATATTTT; CDR3 protein: CAWSVGNTIYF
D gene: NA; V gene: TRBV6-4; J gene: TRBJ1-3; clone size: NA; CDR3 DNA: TGTGCCAGCCCTGGGGGGAAGAAAGCTGGAAACACCATATATTTT; CDR3 protein: CASPGGKKAGNTIYF
D gene: NA; V gene: TRBV19; J gene: TRBJ2-7; clone size: once; CDR3 DNA: TGTGCCAGTAGTATTGACAGTGGCTCCTACGAGCAGTACTTC; CDR3 protein: CASSIDSGSYEQYF
D gene: TRBD1; V gene: TRBV5-1; J gene: TRBJ2-1; clone size: NA; CDR3 DNA: TGCGCCAGCAGCTTAAGGGACAGAGATATGAGCTCCTACAATGAGCAGTTCTTC; CDR3 protein: CASSLRDRDMSSYNEQFF
D gene: TRBD1; V gene: TRBV7-6; J gene: TRBJ2-2; clone size: NA; CDR3 DNA: TGTGCCAGCAGCTCGACAGGGGTCGGGGAGCTGTTTTTT; CDR3 protein: CASSSTGVGELFF
D gene: TRBD1; V gene: TRBV6-5; J gene: TRBJ2-2; clone size: NA; CDR3 DNA: TGTGCCAGCAGTTACTCAGGACAGGGTCGGCCCGGGGAGCTGTTTTTT; CDR3 protein: CASSYSGQGRPGELFF
D gene: NA; V gene: TRBV9; J gene: TRBJ2-2; clone size: NA; CDR3 DNA: TGTGCCAGCAGCGTGGGCACGATGAACACCGGGGAGCTGTTTTTT; CDR3 protein: CASSVGTMNTGELFF
D gene: NA; V gene: TRBV30; J gene: TRBJ2-1; clone size: NA; CDR3 DNA: TGTGCCTGGAGACCTGATGAGGGATACAATGAGCAGTTCTTC; CDR3 protein: CAWRPDEGYNEQFF
D gene: NA; V gene: TRBV7-8; J gene: TRBJ2-5; clone size: NA; CDR3 DNA: TGTGCCAGCAGCATACTACAGGGAAGAGAGACCCAGTACTTC; CDR3 protein: CASSILQGRETQYF
D gene: NA; V gene: TRBV4-1; J gene: TRBJ2-2; clone size: NA; CDR3 DNA: TGCGCCAGCAGCCAAGATTTAGCCGGGGAGCTGTTTTTT; CDR3 protein: CASSQDLAGELFF
D gene: NA; V gene: TRBV29-1; J gene: TRBJ1-2; clone size: NA; CDR3 DNA: TGCAGCGTTGAAGGCCCTCGGAACTATGGCTACACCTTC; CDR3 protein: CSVEGPRNYGYTF
D gene: TRBD1; V gene: TRBV28; J gene: TRBJ2-7; clone size: NA; CDR3 DNA: TGTGCCAGCAGTTTTGAATTGACAGGGGGGACGCACGAGCAGTACTTC; CDR3 protein: CASSFELTGGTHEQYF
D gene: TRBD1; V gene: TRBV7-3; J gene: TRBJ1-2; clone size: once; CDR3 DNA: TGTGCCAGCAGCCAAAAACCCCAGGGGGATGGCTACACCTTC; CDR3 protein: CASSQKPQGDGYTF
D gene: NA; V gene: TRBV28; J gene: TRBJ2-7; clone size: NA; CDR3 DNA: TGTGCCAGCAGCCACCCGGGCATGGCGGGATTGAGGGAGCAGTACTTC; CDR3 protein: CASSHPGMAGLREQYF
D gene: NA; V gene: TRBV28; J gene: TRBJ2-1; clone size: NA; CDR3 DNA: TGTGCCAGCAGTTTGGGGGGTGGGAGCTCCTACAATGAGCAGTTCTTC; CDR3 protein: CASSLGGGSSYNEQFF
D gene: NA; V gene: TRBV7-9; J gene: TRBJ2-1; clone size: few; CDR3 DNA: TGTGCCAGCAGCCCCCAGGGAGGAAATGAGCAGTTCTTC; CDR3 protein: CASSPQGGNEQFF
D gene: NA; V gene: TRBV10-2; J gene: TRBJ2-1; clone size: NA; CDR3 DNA: TGCGCCAGCAGTTCCAGCGGGCCCTACAATGAGCAGTTCTTC; CDR3 protein: CASSSSGPYNEQFF
D gene: TRBD1; V gene: TRBV7-9; J gene: TRBJ2-1; clone size: NA; CDR3 DNA: TGTGCCAGCAGCTTCGGGACAGGGGGACATGAGCAGTTCTTC; CDR3 protein: CASSFGTGGHEQFF
D gene: NA; V gene: TRBV5-4; J gene: TRBJ2-1; clone size: NA; CDR3 DNA: TGTGCCAGCAGCTTCCCGAGTGGAAATGAGCAGTTCTTC; CDR3 protein: CASSFPSGNEQFF